Detailed here is one T cell receptor (beta chain). The germline V and J ends were trimmed by 6 bases and 12 bases, with 16 bases remaining between them. CDR1 SEHNR and CDR2 FQNEAQ come from the germline V gene (reference sequence). The CDR3 loop spans 12 amino acids. Measured with immunoSEQ multiplex PCR; TCRdb has only the in-frame clones, and not every one. The sample shows approximately 6,400 clones, about 69% of them seen only once. This entry belongs to a study of T cells and Merkel cell carcinoma outcomes. This TCR was sampled from a human donor with Merkel cell carcinoma. Some clones in this sample may be carry-over from other donors' samples. Sequenced material: tumor tissue from Merkel cell carcinoma. V usage is TRBV7-9 and J usage is TRBJ2-3; D possibly uses TRBD1 or TRBD2 (5 bases each). Here the CDR3 reads CASSPPGPFQYF. The CDR3 nucleotides read TGTGCCAGCAGTCCTCCGGGACCGTTTCAGTATTTT.